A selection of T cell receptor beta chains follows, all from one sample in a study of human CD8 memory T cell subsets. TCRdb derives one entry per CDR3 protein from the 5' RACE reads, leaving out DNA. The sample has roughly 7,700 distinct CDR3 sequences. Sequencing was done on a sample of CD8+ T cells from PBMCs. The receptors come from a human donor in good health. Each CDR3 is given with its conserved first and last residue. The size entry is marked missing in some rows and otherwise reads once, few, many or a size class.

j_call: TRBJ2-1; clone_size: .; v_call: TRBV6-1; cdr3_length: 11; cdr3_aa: CASSYMGEQFF
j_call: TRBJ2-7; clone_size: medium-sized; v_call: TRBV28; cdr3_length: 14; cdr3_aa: CASSFPGGSYEQYF
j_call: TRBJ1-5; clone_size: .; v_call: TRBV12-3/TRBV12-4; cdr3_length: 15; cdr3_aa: CASRTDRVLHQPQHF
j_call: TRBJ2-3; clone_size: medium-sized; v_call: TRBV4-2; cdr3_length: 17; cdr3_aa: CASSQEGLATSTDTQYF
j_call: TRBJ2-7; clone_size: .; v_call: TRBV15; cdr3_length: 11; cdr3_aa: CATGLLDEQYF
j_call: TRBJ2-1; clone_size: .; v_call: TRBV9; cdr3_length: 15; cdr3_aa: CASSAGGREGSEQFF
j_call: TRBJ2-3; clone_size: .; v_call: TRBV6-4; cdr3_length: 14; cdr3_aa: CASSDFPYTDTQYF
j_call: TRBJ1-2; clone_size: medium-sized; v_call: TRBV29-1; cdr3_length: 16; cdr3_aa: CSAPLPDRDGVYGYTF
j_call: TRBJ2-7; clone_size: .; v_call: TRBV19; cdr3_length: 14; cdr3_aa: CASSIDGNPYEQYF
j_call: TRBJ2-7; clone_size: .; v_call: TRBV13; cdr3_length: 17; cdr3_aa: CASRTRGTGVSSYEQYF
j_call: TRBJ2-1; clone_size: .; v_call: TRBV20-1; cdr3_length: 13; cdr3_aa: CSASDTSGNEQFF
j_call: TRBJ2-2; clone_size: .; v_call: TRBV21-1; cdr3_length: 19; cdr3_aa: CASSKLELAGAKYTGELFF
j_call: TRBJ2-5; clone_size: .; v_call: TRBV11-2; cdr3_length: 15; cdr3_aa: CASSMAGTNQETQYF
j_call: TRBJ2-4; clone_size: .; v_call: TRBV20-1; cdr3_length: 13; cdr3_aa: CSVQVGAGNIQYF
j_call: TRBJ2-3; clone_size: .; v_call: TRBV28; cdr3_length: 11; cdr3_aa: CASRSAGEQYF
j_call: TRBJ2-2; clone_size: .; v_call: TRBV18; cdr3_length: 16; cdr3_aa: CASSPPAGPNTGELFF
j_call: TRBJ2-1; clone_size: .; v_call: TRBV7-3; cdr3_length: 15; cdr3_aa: CASSFEGRSYNEQFF
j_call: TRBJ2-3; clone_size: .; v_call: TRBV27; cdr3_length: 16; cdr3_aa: CASSPPGADSTDTQYF
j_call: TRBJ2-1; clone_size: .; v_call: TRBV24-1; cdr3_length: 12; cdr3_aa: CATSDLGNEQFF
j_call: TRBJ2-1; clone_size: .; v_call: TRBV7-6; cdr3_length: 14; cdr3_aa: CASSPPGQNNEQFF
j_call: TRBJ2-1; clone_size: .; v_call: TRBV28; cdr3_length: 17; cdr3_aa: CASSSFRQGRSYNEQFF
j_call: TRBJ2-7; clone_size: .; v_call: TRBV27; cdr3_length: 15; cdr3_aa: CASSGRTGRRYEQYF